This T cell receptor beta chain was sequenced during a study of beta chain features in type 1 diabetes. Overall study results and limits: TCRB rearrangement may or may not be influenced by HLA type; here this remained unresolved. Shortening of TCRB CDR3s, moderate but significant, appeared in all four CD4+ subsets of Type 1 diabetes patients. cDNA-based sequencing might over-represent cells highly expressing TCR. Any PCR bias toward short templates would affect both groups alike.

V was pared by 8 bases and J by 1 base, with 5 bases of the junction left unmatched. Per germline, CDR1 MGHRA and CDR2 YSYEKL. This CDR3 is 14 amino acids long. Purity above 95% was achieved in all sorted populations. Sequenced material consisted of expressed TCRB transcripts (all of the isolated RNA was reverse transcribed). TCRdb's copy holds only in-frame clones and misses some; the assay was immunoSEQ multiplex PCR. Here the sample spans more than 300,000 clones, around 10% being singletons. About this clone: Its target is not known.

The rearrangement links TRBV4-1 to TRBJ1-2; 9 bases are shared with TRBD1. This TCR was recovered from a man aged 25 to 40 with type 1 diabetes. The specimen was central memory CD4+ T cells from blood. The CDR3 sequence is CASGTGLVNYGYTF. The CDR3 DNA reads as TGCGCCAGCGGGACAGGGTTAGTTAACTATGGCTACACCTTC.